These 20 T cell receptor beta chains came from one sample sequenced in a study of shared clonotypes between healthy human individuals. Libraries were prepared by immunoSEQ multiplex PCR; TCRdb keeps only in-frame clonotypes and omits some of them. The sample holds 450,000 to 650,000 clones, roughly four fifths seen once. Material: PBMCs. The receptors stem from a woman aged 40 to 55 in good health. Some clones in this sample may be carry-over from other donors' samples.

CDR3 loop: CASSQGLAGDQQETQYF. The CDR3 DNA reads as TGCGCCAGCAGCCAAGGACTAGCGGGAGACCAACAAGAGACCCAGTACTTC. V and J are TRBV5-1 and TRBJ2-5; 13 nucleotides align to TRBD2. Germline V CDR1 and CDR2: SGHRS, YFSETQ. This CDR3 has 17 residues. The V segment lost 4 bases and the J segment 2 bases; nucleotides outside the gene matches: 8. Full variable domain (outside the CDR3, taken from reference TRBV5-1 and TRBJ2-5): KAGVTQTPRYLIKTRGQQVTLSCSPISGHRSVSWYQQTPGQGLQFLFEYFSETQRNKGNFPGRFSGRQFSNSRSEMNVSTLELGDSALYLCASSQGLAGDQQETQYFGPGTRLLVL.

CDR3 nucleotides: TGCGCCAGCAGTGATGGAGGGGTAAGCTACGAGCAGTACTTC. It is translated as CASSDGGVSYEQYF. V is TRBV10-1 and J is TRBJ2-7, with D perhaps matching TRBD2 (6 bases). Deletions cut 3 bases from V and 3 bases from J, with 12 bases between. The CDR3 is 14 residues long. Germline V gene lookup returns CDR1 WNHNN and CDR2 SYGVQD (reference sequence).

Of note for this clone: This may arise from a read error, as a much more abundant clone is one base away. The sample has other DNA sequences that encode this CDR3 too. The chain recombines TRBV7-3 with TRBJ2-1; 10 bases match TRBD1. This CDR3 has 16 residues. Germline V gene sequence: CDR1 SGHTA, CDR2 FQGTGA. Trimming at V came to 0 bases and at J to 2 bases, leaving 1 base not matched to a gene. The CDR3 region is CASSLTGTGAYNEQFF. As DNA, the CDR3 is TGTGCCAGCAGCTTAACAGGGACAGGGGCCTACAATGAGCAGTTCTTC.

Only a few counts were recorded for this clone. CDR3 amino acids: CASSLSGTPTGELFF. The CDR3, as DNA: TGTGCCAGCAGCTTATCCGGGACACCCACCGGGGAGCTGTTTTTT. The chain recombines TRBV7-9 with TRBJ2-2; D is perhaps TRBD1 (6 bases). The CDR3 has 15 residues. Germline CDR1 and CDR2: SEHNR and FQNEAQ (reference sequence). With 2 bases removed from V and 4 bases from J, the gap between germline ends came to 11 bases.

The gene calls are TRBV30 and TRBJ2-7; D remains unclear. Trimming pared 4 bases from V and 0 bases from J, leaving 7 bases between. The CDR3 runs 12 residues. Germline values: CDR1 GTSNPN, CDR2 SVGIG (reference sequence). CDR3 nucleotides: TGTGCCTGGAACACCGACTCCTACGAGCAGTACTTC. It is translated as CAWNTDSYEQYF.

This chain joins TRBV6-5 and TRBJ1-1; D is unresolved. Per the germline V gene, CDR1 is MNHEY and CDR2 is SVGAGI. V gave up 0 bases and J gave up 3 bases, with 5 bases separating them. The CDR3 is made up of 13 amino acids. DNA of the CDR3: TGTGCCAGCAGTTACTCGGCGGACACTGAAGCTTTCTTT. As protein: CASSYSADTEAFF.

The rearrangement joins TRBV5-1 to TRBJ2-7, with 7 positions matching TRBD2. There are 15 residues in the CDR3. Germline-derived CDR1 and CDR2 are SGHRS and YFSETQ. V was clipped by 2 bases and J by 2 bases; unmatched bases: 7. The CDR3 bases are TGCGCCAGCAGCTTCTCGACGGGAGGACCCTACGAGCAGTACTTC. This codes for CASSFSTGGPYEQYF. Together with reference TRBV5-1 and TRBJ2-7, the CDR3 gives the full variable domain: KAGVTQTPRYLIKTRGQQVTLSCSPISGHRSVSWYQQTPGQGLQFLFEYFSETQRNKGNFPGRFSGRQFSNSRSEMNVSTLELGDSALYLCASSFSTGGPYEQYFGPGTRLTVT.

The rearrangement links TRBV4-1 to TRBJ2-1; 9 positions match TRBD1. J was trimmed by 8 bases and V by 3 bases; bases with no gene match: 5. Germline V CDR1 and CDR2: MGHRA, YSYEKL. The CDR3 totals 14 residues. The CDR3 protein is CASSHPTGGDEQFF. The CDR3 region has the DNA TGCGCCAGCAGCCACCCTACAGGGGGCGATGAGCAGTTCTTC.

In DNA form, the CDR3 reads TGTGCCAGCAGCTTAGCCCTCGGGACCGGGGAGCTGTTTTTT. Amino acids: CASSLALGTGELFF. The rearrangement joins TRBV11-2 to TRBJ2-2; no reliable D call. The CDR3 spans 14 residues. Germline V gives CDR1 SGHAT, CDR2 FQNNGV. The V end was cut by 1 base, the J end by 5 bases, with 8 bases between.

This chain uses TRBV18 with TRBJ1-2; the D is unclear. The germline gives CDR1 KGHSH, CDR2 LQKENI. The V end was cut by 3 bases, the J end by 4 bases, with 12 bases between. The CDR3 spans 14 residues. In DNA form, the CDR3 reads TGTGCCAGCTCACCCTTAGAGCAGTCCTATGGCTACACCTTC. The encoded protein is CASSPLEQSYGYTF. The full variable domain, completed using reference TRBV18 and TRBJ1-2, is NAGVMQNPRHLVRRRGQEARLRCSPMKGHSHVYWYRQLPEEGLKFMVYLQKENIIDESGMPKERFSAEFPKEGPSILRIQQVVRGDSAAYFCASSPLEQSYGYTFGSGTRLTVV.

The V and J genes are TRBV6-6 and TRBJ1-5, with 9 bases that match TRBD1. The V gene's germline CDR1 is MNHNY and CDR2 SVGAGI (reference sequence). With V trimmed by 4 bases and J by 7 bases, 11 bases remained unmatched. This CDR3 is built from 16 residues. The CDR3 protein is CASSFPTGGAGQPQHF. The CDR3 DNA reads as TGTGCCAGCAGTTTCCCTACAGGGGGCGCCGGCCAGCCCCAGCATTTT.

The J gene is TRBJ1-1, the V gene TRBV28; no definite D call. The CDR3 sequence is 13 residues long. CDR1 MDHEN and CDR2 SYDVKM come from the germline V gene. V was cut by 6 bases and J by 4 bases, with 12 bases left in between. The CDR3 protein is CASRRGGSTEAFF. As DNA, the CDR3 is TGTGCCAGCAGACGGGGAGGGAGCACTGAAGCTTTCTTT. Filled out from reference TRBV28 and TRBJ1-1, the complete variable domain reads DVKVTQSSRYLVKRTGEKVFLECVQDMDHENMFWYRQDPGLGLRLIYFSYDVKMKEKGDIPEGYSVSREKKERFSLILESASTNQTSMYLCASRRGGSTEAFFGQGTRLTVV.

The chain recombines TRBV7-8 with TRBJ2-5, with unresolved D. This CDR3 spans 16 amino acids. The V and J ends lost 6 bases and 4 bases respectively, with 21 bases between them. The germline CDR1 and CDR2 sequences are SGHVS and FQNEAQ. For the CDR3, the DNA is TGTGCCAGCAGTTCCGCGTGGGCTTCGCGGCGAGAGACCCAGTACTTC. Protein: CASSSAWASRRETQYF.

To note about this clone: The same CDR3 arises from other DNA sequences in this sample as well. This chain joins TRBV9 and TRBJ1-2, with no clear D. Germline-derived CDR1 and CDR2 are SGDLS and YYNGEE. The CDR3 contains 13 residues. The germline V and J ends were trimmed by 0 bases and 5 bases, with 8 bases remaining between them. The CDR3 coding sequence is TGTGCCAGCAGCGTAGACCGGGGATATGGCTACACCTTC. Translation: CASSVDRGYGYTF. The entire variable domain, with the rest obtained from reference TRBV9 and TRBJ1-2, is as follows: DSGVTQTPKHLITATGQRVTLRCSPRSGDLSVYWYQQSLDQGLQFLIQYYNGEERAKGNILERFSAQQFPDLHSELNLSSLELGDSALYFCASSVDRGYGYTFGSGTRLTVV.

The genes are TRBV7-2 and TRBJ2-7; 8 bases agree with TRBD1. The CDR3 length is 18 residues. Germline lookup yields CDR1 SGHTA and CDR2 FQGNSA. V gave up 5 bases and J gave up 0 bases; unmatched junction bases: 15. CDR3 nucleotides: TGTGCCAGCAGCCCCGGGCCAGGGGGCTTCCTTTACTCCTACGAGCAGTACTTC. Protein product: CASSPGPGGFLYSYEQYF.

This chain connects TRBV19 to TRBJ1-3, with TRBD1 identical over 8 bases. With 6 bases clipped from V and 4 bases from J, the junction kept 5 bases outside the gene matches. The CDR3 is 14 residues long. Germline V gene lookup returns CDR1 LNHDA and CDR2 SQIVND (reference sequence). The CDR3 spells CASSPGGIGNTIYF. The CDR3 bases are TGTGCCAGTAGCCCAGGGGGCATAGGAAACACCATATATTTT. Variable domain in full (rest from reference TRBV19 and TRBJ1-3): DGGITQSPKYLFRKEGQNVTLSCEQNLNHDAMYWYRQDPGQGLRLIYYSQIVNDFQKGDIAEGYSVSREKKESFPLTVTSAQKNPTAFYLCASSPGGIGNTIYFGEGSWLTVV.

V usage is TRBV28 and J usage is TRBJ1-5, with D hard to call. This CDR3 has 15 residues. CDR1 MDHEN and CDR2 SYDVKM come from the germline V gene. V lost 4 bases and J lost 1, with 11 bases in between. The CDR3 coding sequence is TGTGCCAGCAGTTATTTACCCCGAAGCAATCAGCCCCAGCATTTT. This encodes CASSYLPRSNQPQHF.

The rearrangement links TRBV7-9 to TRBJ2-2, with TRBD2 identical over 14 bases. V trimming: 5 bases; J trimming: 5 bases; junction bases outside the gene matches: 7. CDR1 and CDR2 from the germline V gene are SEHNR and FQNEAQ (reference sequence). The CDR3 has 17 amino acids. The CDR3 DNA is TGTGCCAGCAGCCCTCGGGGACTAGCGGGAGTAACCGGGGAGCTGTTTTTT. Its translation is CASSPRGLAGVTGELFF.

The V gene is TRBV28, the J gene TRBJ2-7; TRBD1 matches at 9 bases. Looked up from germline, CDR1 is MDHEN and CDR2 is SYDVKM. The CDR3 consists of 16 residues. Trimming took 1 base from V and 5 from J; bases not matched to a gene: 9. CDR3 amino acids: CASSLFPGQGYHEQYF. Written as DNA, the CDR3 is TGTGCCAGCAGTTTATTTCCGGGACAGGGATACCACGAGCAGTACTTC.

The V gene is TRBV5-1, the J gene TRBJ2-5; 7 bases line up with TRBD1. The CDR3 extends over 14 amino acids. Trimming removed 4 bases from V and 3 bases from J; junction bases left unmatched: 6. The V gene's germline CDR1 is SGHRS and CDR2 YFSETQ. The CDR3 reads CASSLSTGEETQYF. Here the CDR3 DNA reads TGCGCCAGCAGCCTATCAACAGGGGAAGAGACCCAGTACTTC.